This T cell receptor beta chain was documented in a study of T cells in localized non-small cell lung cancer. This clone was observed a handful of times. CDR3 length: 15 residues. Per germline, CDR1 GTSNPN and CDR2 SVGIG (reference sequence). Unmatched junction bases numbered 6, after V lost 0 bases and J lost 4 bases. The method was immunoSEQ multiplex PCR; TCRdb's version includes in-frame clones alone and lacks a portion of them. The sample lists some 38,000 clones, 70% to 90% occurring once. The chain couples TRBV30 to TRBJ1-5; TRBD1 matches at 7 bases. The sequencing used peripheral blood mononuclear cells, collected before any cancer treatment. The receptor comes from a male donor older than 55 with stage II lung adenocarcinoma. The chain's CDR3 is CAWSVQGFGNQPQHF. Here the CDR3 DNA reads TGTGCCTGGAGTGTACAGGGGTTTGGGAATCAGCCCCAGCATTTT.